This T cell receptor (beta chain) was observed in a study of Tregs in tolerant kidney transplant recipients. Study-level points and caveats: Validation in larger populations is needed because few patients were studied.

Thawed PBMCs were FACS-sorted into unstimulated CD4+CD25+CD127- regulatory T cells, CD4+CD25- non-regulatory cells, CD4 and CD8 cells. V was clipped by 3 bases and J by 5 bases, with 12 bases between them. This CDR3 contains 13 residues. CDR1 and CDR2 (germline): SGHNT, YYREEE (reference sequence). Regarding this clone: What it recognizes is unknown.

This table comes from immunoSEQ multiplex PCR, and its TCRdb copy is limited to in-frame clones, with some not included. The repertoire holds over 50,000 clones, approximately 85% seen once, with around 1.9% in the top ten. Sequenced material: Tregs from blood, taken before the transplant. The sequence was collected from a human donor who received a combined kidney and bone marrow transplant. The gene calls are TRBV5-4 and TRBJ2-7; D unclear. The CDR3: CASSSTSPHEQYF. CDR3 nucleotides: TGTGCCAGCAGCTCCACTTCACCCCACGAGCAGTACTTC. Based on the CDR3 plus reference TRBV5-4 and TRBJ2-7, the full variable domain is ETGVTQSPTHLIKTRGQQVTLRCSSQSGHNTVSWYQQALGQGPQFIFQYYREEENGRGNFPPRFSGLQFPNYSSELNVNALELDDSALYLCASSSTSPHEQYFGPGTRLTVT.